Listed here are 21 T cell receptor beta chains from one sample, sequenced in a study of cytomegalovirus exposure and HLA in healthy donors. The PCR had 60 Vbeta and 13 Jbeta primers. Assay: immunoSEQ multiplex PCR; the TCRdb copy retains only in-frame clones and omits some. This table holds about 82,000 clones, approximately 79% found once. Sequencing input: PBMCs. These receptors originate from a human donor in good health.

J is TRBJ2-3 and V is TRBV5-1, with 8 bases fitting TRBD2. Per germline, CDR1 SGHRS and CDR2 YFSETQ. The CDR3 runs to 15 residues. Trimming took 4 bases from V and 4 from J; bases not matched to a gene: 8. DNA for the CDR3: TGCGCCAGCAGCGCCCCTAGCGGGCTACCAGATACGCAGTATTTT. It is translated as CASSAPSGLPDTQYF.

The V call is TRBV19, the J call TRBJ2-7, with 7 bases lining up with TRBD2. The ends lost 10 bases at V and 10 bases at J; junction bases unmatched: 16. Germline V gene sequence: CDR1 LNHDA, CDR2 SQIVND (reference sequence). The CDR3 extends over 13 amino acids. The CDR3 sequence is CAIRLRGTIEQYF. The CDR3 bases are TGTGCCATAAGATTGCGGGGGACGATCGAACAGTACTTC.

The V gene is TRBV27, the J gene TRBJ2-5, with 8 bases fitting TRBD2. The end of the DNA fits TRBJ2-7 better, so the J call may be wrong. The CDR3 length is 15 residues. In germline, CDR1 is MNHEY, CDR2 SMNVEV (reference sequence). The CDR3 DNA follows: TGTGCCAGCAGTCTTTCCAGCACGGGGGGGTACGAGCAGTACTTC. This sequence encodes CASSLSSTGGYEQYF.

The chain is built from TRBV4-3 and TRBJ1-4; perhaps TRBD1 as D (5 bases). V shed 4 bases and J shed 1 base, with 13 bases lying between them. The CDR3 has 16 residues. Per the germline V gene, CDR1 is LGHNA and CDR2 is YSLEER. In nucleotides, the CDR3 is TGCGCCAGCAGCCGGATAGGGGTCGGAACTAATGAAAAACTGTTTTTT. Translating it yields CASSRIGVGTNEKLFF.

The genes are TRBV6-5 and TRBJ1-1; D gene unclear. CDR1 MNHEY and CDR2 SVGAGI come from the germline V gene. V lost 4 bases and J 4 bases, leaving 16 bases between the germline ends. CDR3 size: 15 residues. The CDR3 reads CASSSLPGRGTEAFF. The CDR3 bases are TGTGCCAGCAGTTCACTACCGGGTCGGGGCACTGAAGCTTTCTTT.

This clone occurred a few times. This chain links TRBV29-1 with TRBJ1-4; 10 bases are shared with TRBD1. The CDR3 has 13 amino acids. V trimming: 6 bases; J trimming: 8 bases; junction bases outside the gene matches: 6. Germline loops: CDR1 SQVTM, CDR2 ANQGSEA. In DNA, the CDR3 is TGCAGCGTCAGACAGGGGGCTTGGGAAAAACTGTTTTTT. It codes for CSVRQGAWEKLFF. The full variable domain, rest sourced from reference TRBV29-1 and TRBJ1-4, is SAVISQKPSRDICQRGTSLTIQCQVDSQVTMMFWYRQQPGQSLTLIATANQGSEATYESGFVIDKFPISRPNLTFSTLTVSNMSPEDSSIYLCSVRQGAWEKLFFGSGTQLSVL.

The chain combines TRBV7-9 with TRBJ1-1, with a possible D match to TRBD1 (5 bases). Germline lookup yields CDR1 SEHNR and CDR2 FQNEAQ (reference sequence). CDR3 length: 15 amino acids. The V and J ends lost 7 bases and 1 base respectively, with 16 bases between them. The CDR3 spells CASNSRAQGNTEAFF. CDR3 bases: TGTGCCAGCAACTCCCGGGCGCAGGGGAACACTGAAGCTTTCTTT.

CDR3 region: CASSYDRRVTGELFF. The CDR3 region has the DNA TGTGCCAGCAGTTACGACAGAAGGGTGACCGGGGAGCTGTTTTTT. This rearrangement joins TRBV6-5 to TRBJ2-2, with D possibly matching TRBD1 (5 bases). The V end was cut by 2 bases, the J end by 5 bases, with 12 bases between. The CDR3 spans 15 residues. Germline V gene data show CDR1 as MNHEY and CDR2 as SVGAGI.

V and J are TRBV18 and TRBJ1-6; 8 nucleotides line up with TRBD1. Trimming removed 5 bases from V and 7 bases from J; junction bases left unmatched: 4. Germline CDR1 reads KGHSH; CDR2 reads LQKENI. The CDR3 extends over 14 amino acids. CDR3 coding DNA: TGTGCCAGCTCAAAGGACAGGGTGAATTCACCCCTCCACTTT. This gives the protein CASSKDRVNSPLHF.

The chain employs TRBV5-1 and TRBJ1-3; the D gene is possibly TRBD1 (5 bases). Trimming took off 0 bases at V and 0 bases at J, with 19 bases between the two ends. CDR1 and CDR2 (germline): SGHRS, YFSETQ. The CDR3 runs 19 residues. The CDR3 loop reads CASSLGPPGLTSSGNTIYF. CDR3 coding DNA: TGCGCCAGCAGCTTGGGCCCGCCGGGACTGACGAGCTCTGGAAACACCATATATTTT.

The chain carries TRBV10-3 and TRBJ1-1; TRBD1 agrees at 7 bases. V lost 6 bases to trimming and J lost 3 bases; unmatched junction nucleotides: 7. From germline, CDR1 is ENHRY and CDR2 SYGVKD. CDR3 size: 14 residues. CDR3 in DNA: TGTGCCATCAGAGACCGGGACAGTTACACTGAAGCTTTCTTT. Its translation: CAIRDRDSYTEAFF.

CDR3 nucleotide sequence: TGTGCCACCCAATCGCAGGGCCTCCTCAACTATGGCTACACCTTC. It codes for CATQSQGLLNYGYTF. The rearrangement uses TRBV2 and TRBJ1-2; D possibly corresponds to TRBD1 (5 bases). Germline assignment: CDR1 SNHLY and CDR2 FYNNEI. V was clipped by 10 bases and J by 2 bases, with 20 bases between them. The CDR3 consists of 15 residues.

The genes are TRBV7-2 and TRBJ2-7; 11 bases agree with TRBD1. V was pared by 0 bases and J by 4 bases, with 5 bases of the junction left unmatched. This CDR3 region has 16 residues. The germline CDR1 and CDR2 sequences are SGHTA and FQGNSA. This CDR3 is CASSLAPGTGGYEQYF. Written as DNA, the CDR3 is TGTGCCAGCAGCTTAGCACCCGGGACAGGGGGATACGAGCAGTACTTC.

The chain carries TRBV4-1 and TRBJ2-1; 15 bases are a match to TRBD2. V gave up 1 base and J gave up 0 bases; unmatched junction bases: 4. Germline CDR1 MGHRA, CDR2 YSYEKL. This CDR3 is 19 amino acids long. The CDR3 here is CASSQAGTSGGRSYNEQFF. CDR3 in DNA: TGCGCCAGCAGCCAAGCCGGGACTAGCGGGGGGCGCTCCTACAATGAGCAGTTCTTC.

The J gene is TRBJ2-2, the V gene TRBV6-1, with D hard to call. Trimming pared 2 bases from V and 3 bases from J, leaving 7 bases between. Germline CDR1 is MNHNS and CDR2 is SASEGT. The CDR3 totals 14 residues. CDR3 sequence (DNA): TGTGCCAGCAGTGAAAAAGCGTACACCGGGGAGCTGTTTTTT. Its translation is CASSEKAYTGELFF.

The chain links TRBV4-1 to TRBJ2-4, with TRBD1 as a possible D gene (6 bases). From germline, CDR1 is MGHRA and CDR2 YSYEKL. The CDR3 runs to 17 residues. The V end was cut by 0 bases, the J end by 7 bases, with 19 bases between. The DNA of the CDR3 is TGCGCCAGCAGCCAAGATTTAGGCGCAGGGGCGCAGAACATTCAGTACTTC. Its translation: CASSQDLGAGAQNIQYF.

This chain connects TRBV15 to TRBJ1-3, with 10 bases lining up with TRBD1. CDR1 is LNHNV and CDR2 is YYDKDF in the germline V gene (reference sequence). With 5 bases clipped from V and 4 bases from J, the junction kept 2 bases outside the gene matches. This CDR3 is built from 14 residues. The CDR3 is CATSDRGLGNTIYF. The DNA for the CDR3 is TGTGCCACCAGCGACAGGGGGCTCGGAAACACCATATATTTT.

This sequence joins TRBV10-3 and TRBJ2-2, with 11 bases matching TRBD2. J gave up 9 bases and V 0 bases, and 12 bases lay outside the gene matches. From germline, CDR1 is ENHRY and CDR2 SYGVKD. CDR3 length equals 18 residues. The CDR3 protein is CAISESASGGLIRRELFF. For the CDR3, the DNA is TGTGCCATCAGTGAGTCGGCTAGCGGGGGGCTCATCAGGAGGGAGCTGTTTTTT.

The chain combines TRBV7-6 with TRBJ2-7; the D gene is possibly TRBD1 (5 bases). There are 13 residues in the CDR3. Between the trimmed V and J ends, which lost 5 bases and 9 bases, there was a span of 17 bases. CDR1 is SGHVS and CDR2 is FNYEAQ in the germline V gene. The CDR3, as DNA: TGTGCCAGCAGCGCCGGGCCAGGGTCCGGGCAGTACTTC. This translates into CASSAGPGSGQYF.

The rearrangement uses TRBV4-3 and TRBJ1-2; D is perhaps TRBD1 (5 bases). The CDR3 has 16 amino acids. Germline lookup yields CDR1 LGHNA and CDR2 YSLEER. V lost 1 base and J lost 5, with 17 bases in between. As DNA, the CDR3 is TGCGCCAGCAGCCAAGCGTCCGGGACGGGAGTATATGGCTACACCTTC. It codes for CASSQASGTGVYGYTF.

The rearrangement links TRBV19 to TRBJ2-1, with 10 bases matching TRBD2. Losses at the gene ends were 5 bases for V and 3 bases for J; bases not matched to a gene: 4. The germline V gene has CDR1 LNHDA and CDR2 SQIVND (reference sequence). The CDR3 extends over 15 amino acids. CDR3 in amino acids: CASSLTSGVYNEQFF. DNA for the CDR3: TGTGCCAGTAGTTTAACTAGCGGGGTCTACAATGAGCAGTTCTTC.